This T cell receptor beta chain emerged from a study of radiotherapy plus CTLA-4 blockade in lung cancer. Study-level information: In about 20% of patients, objective responses were seen; around 31% had disease control.

Patients with chemo-refractory metastatic non-small-cell lung cancer received focal radiation plus CTLA-4 blockade with ipilimumab. This clone appeared a few times. The antigen remains unidentified. The study's findings and limits: In blood, early T cell clone dynamics reportedly predicted response best, together with interferon-beta. After radiotherapy and ipilimumab, tumor-derived clones expanded in peripheral blood.

TCRdb's table, derived via immunoSEQ multiplex PCR, lists solely in-frame clones and lacks some. The table lists about 64,000 clones, around 74% of them singletons. The V end was cut by 4 bases, the J end by 9 bases, with 13 bases between. The CDR3 is 13 amino acids. Germline loops: CDR1 MNHEY, CDR2 SVGAGI. This clonotype was obtained from a human donor with non-small cell lung cancer whose response to radiotherapy plus ipilimumab could not be evaluated. J is TRBJ2-4 and V is TRBV6-5, with D perhaps TRBD1 (6 bases). The sample here was peripheral blood, taken from a patient treated with radiotherapy plus ipilimumab. CDR3 nucleotide sequence: TGTGCCAGCAGTTCCCGGGACACCGCCATTCAGTACTTC. As protein: CASSSRDTAIQYF.